The rows below give T cell receptor beta chains drawn from one sample of a study of blood T cell repertoires in COVID-19. TCRdb keeps only in-frame clones here, not all; method: immunoSEQ multiplex PCR. This sample carries under 200,000 clones, over 75% of them seen once, and the ten largest clones take 6.5%. The sequencing input was peripheral blood. The receptors here all came from a man between 70 and 80 years old with active or convalescent COVID-19. Each CDR3 is given with its conserved first and last residue. Fields, in order: clone size, CDR3 length, J gene, V gene, D gene, CDR3 protein, CDR3 DNA. The D gene is left open where the match is weak. The size entry is marked missing in some rows and otherwise reads once, few, many or a size class.

-	16	TRBJ2-3	TRBV7-8	TRBD2	CASSSRRTRGADTQYF	TGTGCCAGCAGCTCCCGGCGGACTAGGGGCGCAGATACGCAGTATTTT
few	15	TRBJ2-7	TRBV6-5	-	CASSSRTPWIHEQYF	TGTGCCAGCAGTTCGAGGACACCGTGGATCCACGAGCAGTACTTC
-	15	TRBJ2-1	TRBV9	TRBD2	CASSVSGGSYNEQFF	TGTGCCAGCAGCGTTAGCGGGGGTTCTTACAATGAGCAGTTCTTC
-	13	TRBJ2-3	TRBV20-1	-	CSASGPSTDTQYF	TGCAGTGCTAGTGGGCCTAGCACAGATACGCAGTATTTT
-	15	TRBJ1-2	TRBV6-5	-	CASSYSFTAGYGYTF	TGTGCCAGCAGTTACTCCTTCACCGCGGGTTATGGCTACACCTTC
-	14	TRBJ2-4	TRBV29-1	-	CSALDRMSKNIQYF	TGCAGCGCACTCGACAGGATGAGCAAAAACATTCAGTACTTC
-	17	TRBJ1-4	TRBV15	-	CASLNHEGGSTNEKLFF	TGTGCCTCCTTAAACCACGAAGGGGGATCAACTAATGAAAAACTGTTTTTT
-	13	TRBJ1-1	TRBV6-5	-	CASSSSFGTEAFF	TGTGCCAGCAGTTCCTCTTTTGGGACAGAAGCTTTCTTT
-	18	TRBJ1-2	TRBV4-2	TRBD1	CASSHNPAGTGIDYGYTF	TGTGCCAGCAGCCATAACCCCGCCGGGACAGGGATCGACTATGGCTACACCTTC
-	13	TRBJ1-1	TRBV5-5	-	CASSADRNTEAFF	TGTGCCAGCAGCGCGGACAGGAACACTGAAGCTTTCTTT
-	12	TRBJ2-7	TRBV7-9	-	CASSDRGDEQYF	TGTGCCAGCAGCGATCGGGGTGATGAGCAGTACTTC
-	14	TRBJ2-2	TRBV5-1	TRBD1	CASSLDTGGGELFF	TGCGCCAGCAGCTTGGATACAGGGGGCGGGGAGCTGTTTTTT
-	14	TRBJ2-5	TRBV4-1	-	CASSLVPGQETQYF	TGCGCCAGCAGCCTCGTGCCGGGCCAAGAGACCCAGTACTTC
-	14	TRBJ2-7	TRBV5-1	TRBD1	CASSLTGQTYEQYF	TGCGCCAGCAGCTTGACGGGACAGACCTACGAGCAGTACTTC
-	15	TRBJ2-7	TRBV18	TRBD2	CASSPASEREAEQYF	TGTGCCAGCTCACCCGCTTCAGAGCGGGAGGCCGAGCAGTACTTC
few	14	TRBJ2-3	TRBV27	TRBD1	CASSPRTGGDTQYF	TGTGCCAGCAGTCCACGGACAGGGGGAGATACGCAGTATTTT